This T cell receptor beta chain was recovered during a study of T cells in Graves' hyperthyroidism and ophthalmopathy. This clonotype was observed a handful of times. Per the germline V gene, CDR1 is SGHKS and CDR2 is YYEKEE (reference sequence). The CDR3 loop spans 14 amino acids. Trimming left V 5 bases short and J 7 bases short, with 15 bases between. Amplification of TCR beta CDR3 regions used RNA as the template. TCR CDR3 regions were first amplified by RT-PCR with HTBI primers. TCRdb redid the calling of the multiplex PCR reads with MiXCR, one entry per CDR3 protein. The sample consists of around 300,000 distinct CDR3 sequences, around 13% of them appearing once.

The origin of this receptor is a woman in her twenties or thirties with Graves' hyperthyroidism. The source material was blood. This chain connects TRBV5-5 to TRBJ1-4; D is undetermined. Written as DNA, the CDR3 is TGTGCCAGCAGTTTTGGAGGCCTGGGTGAAAAACTGTTTTTT. Its protein product is CASSFGGLGEKLFF.